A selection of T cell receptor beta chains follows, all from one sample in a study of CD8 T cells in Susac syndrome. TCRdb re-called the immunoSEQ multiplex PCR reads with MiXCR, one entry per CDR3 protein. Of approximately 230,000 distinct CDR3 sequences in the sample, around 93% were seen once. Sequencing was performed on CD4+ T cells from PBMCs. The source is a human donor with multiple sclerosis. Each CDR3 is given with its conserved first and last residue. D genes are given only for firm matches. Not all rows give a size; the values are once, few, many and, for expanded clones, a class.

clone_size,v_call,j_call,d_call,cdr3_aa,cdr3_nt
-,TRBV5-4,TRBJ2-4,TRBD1,CASTDRVGNIQYF,TGTGCCAGCACCGACAGGGTGGGAAACATTCAGTACTTC
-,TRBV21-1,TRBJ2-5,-,CASSSPGELTQTQYF,TGTGCCAGTAGCTCCCCTGGCGAACTCACGCAGACCCAGTACTTC
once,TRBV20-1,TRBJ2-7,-,CSARSGPGYEQYF,TGCAGTGCTAGATCCGGACCCGGATACGAGCAGTACTTC
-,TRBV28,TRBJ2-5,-,CASSPSPGPQYF,TGTGCCAGCAGTCCTAGCCCGGGTCCCCAGTACTTC
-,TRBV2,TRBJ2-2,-,CASTQSLRREAGTGELFF,TGTGCCAGCACCCAAAGCTTACGGCGGGAAGCGGGCACCGGGGAGCTGTTTTTT
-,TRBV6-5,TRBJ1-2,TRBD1,CASRDREGYTF,TGTGCCAGCAGAGACAGGGAGGGCTACACCTTC
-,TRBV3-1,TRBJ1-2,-,CASSQVRATGGYTF,TGTGCCAGCAGCCAAGTTAGGGCCACGGGGGGCTACACCTTC
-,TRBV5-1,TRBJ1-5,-,CASSLAGMSEQPQHF,TGCGCCAGCAGCTTGGCTGGGATGAGTGAACAGCCCCAGCATTTT
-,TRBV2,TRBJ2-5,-,CASTDRQETQYF,TGTGCCAGCACGGACAGACAAGAGACCCAGTACTTC
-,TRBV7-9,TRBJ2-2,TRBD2,CASSLLLAGSAGNTGELFF,TGTGCCAGCAGCCTGTTACTAGCGGGGTCGGCGGGGAACACCGGGGAGCTGTTTTTT
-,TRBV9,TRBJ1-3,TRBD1,CASSATQGAVNTIYF,TGTGCCAGCAGCGCTACACAGGGGGCTGTAAACACCATATATTTT
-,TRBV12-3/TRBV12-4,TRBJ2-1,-,CASTELKRSSYNEQFF,TGTGCCAGCACCGAGTTGAAGCGGAGCTCCTACAATGAGCAGTTCTTC
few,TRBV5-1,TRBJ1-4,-,CASSLDLNEKLFF,TGCGCCAGCAGCCTCGACCTGAATGAAAAACTGTTTTTT
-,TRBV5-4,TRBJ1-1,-,CASSLERQSTEAFF,TGTGCCAGCAGCTTGGAACGGCAGTCCACTGAAGCTTTCTTT
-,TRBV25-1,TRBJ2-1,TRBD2,CASKGLAGDEQFF,TGTGCCAGCAAGGGACTAGCGGGGGATGAGCAGTTCTTC
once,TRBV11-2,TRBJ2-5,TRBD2,CASSFRLAGEGETQYF,TGTGCCAGCAGCTTCCGACTAGCGGGAGAGGGAGAGACCCAGTACTTC
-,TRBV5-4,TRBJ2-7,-,CASSLLSEQYF,TGTGCCAGCAGCTTGTTGTCCGAGCAGTACTTC